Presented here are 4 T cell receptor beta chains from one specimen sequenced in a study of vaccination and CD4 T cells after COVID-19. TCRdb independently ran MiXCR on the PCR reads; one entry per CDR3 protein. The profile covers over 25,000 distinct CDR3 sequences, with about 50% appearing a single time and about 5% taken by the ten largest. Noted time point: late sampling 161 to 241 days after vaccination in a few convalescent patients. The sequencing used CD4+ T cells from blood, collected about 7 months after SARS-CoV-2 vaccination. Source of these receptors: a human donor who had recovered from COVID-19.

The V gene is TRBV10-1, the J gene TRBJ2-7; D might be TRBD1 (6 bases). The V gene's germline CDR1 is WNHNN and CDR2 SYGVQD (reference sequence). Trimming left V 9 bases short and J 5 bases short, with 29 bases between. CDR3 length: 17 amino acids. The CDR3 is CARSLGAPDSPPNEQYF. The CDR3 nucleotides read TGCGCCAGATCCTTGGGGGCCCCGGACTCTCCTCCTAACGAGCAGTACTTC.

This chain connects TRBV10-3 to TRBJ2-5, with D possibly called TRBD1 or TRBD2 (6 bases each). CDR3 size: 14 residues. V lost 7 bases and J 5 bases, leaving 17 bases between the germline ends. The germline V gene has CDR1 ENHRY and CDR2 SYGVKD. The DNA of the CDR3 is TGTGCCATCATGGGGGCTAGCGCATCGGAGACCCAGTACTTC. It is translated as CAIMGASASETQYF.

The CDR3 loop is CSAWRRRPYNEQFF. Written as DNA, the CDR3 is TGCAGTGCGTGGAGGCGGAGGCCATACAATGAGCAGTTCTTC. The chain uses TRBV20-1 and TRBJ2-1; maybe TRBD2 (5 bases). CDR1 and CDR2 (germline): DFQATT, SNEGSKA (reference sequence). Trimming pared 6 bases from V and 4 bases from J, leaving 16 bases between. The CDR3 runs 14 residues.

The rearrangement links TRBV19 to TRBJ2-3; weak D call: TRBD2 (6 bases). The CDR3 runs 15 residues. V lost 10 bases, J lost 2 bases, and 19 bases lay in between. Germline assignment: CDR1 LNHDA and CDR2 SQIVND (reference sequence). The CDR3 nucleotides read TGTGCCACCGGGACTGTGGAGCGAGACACAGATACGCAGTATTTT. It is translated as CATGTVERDTDTQYF.